This T cell receptor beta chain is drawn from a study of response to subunit inactivated influenza vaccine. MiXCR was run by TCRdb on the RT-PCR reads, yielding one entry per CDR3 protein. This table has approximately 700,000 distinct CDR3 sequences, 14% appearing once. The CDR3 runs to 11 residues. V lost 3 bases and J lost 3, with 5 bases in between. The V gene's germline CDR1 is DFQATT and CDR2 SNEGSKA (reference sequence). Study-level results: The authors suggested that every seasonal influenza vaccination recruits few new T cells.

Ten or more counts support this clonotype. Its matching antigen is unknown. This receptor was taken from a man in his forties or fifties who received an inactivated influenza vaccine. The sequences come from PBMCs from blood, collected around 14 days before vaccination. The J gene is TRBJ1-2, the V gene TRBV20-1; D unresolved. CDR3 sequence: CSASGDYGYTF. In DNA form, the CDR3 reads TGCAGTGCTAGTGGGGACTATGGCTACACCTTC.